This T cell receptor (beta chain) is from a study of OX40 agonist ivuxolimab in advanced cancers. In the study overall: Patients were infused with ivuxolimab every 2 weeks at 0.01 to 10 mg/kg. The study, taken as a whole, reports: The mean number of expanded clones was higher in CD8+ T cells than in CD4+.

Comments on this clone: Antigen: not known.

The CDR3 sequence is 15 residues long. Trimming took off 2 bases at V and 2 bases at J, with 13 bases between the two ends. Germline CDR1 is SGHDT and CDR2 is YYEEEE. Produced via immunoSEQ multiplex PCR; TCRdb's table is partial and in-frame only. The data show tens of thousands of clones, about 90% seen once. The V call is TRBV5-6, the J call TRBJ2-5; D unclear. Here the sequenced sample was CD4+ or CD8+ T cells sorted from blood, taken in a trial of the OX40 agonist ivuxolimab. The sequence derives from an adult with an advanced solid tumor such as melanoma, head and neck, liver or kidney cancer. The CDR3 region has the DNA TGTGCCAGCAGCTTCTATAGACTGGGGCAAGAGACCCAGTACTTC. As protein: CASSFYRLGQETQYF. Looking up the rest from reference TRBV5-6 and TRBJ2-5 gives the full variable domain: DAGVTQSPTHLIKTRGQQVTLRCSPKSGHDTVSWYQQALGQGPQFIFQYYEEEERQRGNFPDRFSGHQFPNYSSELNVNALLLGDSALYLCASSFYRLGQETQYFGPGTRLLVL.